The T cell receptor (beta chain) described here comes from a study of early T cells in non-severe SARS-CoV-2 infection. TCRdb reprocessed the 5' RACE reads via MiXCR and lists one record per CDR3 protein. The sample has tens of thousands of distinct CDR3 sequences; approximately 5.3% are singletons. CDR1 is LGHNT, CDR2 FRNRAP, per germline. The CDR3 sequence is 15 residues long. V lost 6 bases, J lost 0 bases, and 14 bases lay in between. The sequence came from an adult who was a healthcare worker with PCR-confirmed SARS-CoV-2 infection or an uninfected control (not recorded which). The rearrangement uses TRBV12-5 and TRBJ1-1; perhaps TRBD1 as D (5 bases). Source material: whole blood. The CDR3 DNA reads TGTGCTAGTGGCCCCCAGGGAGATATGAACACTGAAGCTTTCTTT. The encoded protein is CASGPQGDMNTEAFF.